One sample yielded the 19 T cell receptor beta chains listed below, sequenced in a study of blood T cell repertoires in COVID-19. The table came from immunoSEQ multiplex PCR; TCRdb's copy has only in-frame clones and leaves some out. Of 200,000 to 250,000 clones in the sample, about 80% were seen once. Sequencing was carried out using peripheral blood. These receptors all come from a woman between 25 and 40 years old who had recovered from COVID-19.

This chain links TRBV6-6 with TRBJ1-5; D perhaps matches TRBD1 (6 bases). Trimming removed 0 bases from V and 6 bases from J, with 9 bases in between. Germline V lookup: CDR1 MNHNY, CDR2 SVGAGI (reference sequence). The CDR3 length is 14 residues. The DNA of the CDR3 is TGTGCCAGCAGTTACTCGACAGGATCTCAGCCCCAGCATTTT. Its protein product is CASSYSTGSQPQHF.

The table lists this clone with a count of one. CDR3 sequence: CARSLDRGSGNTIYF. DNA of the CDR3: TGTGCCAGAAGCTTGGACAGGGGATCTGGAAACACCATATATTTT. J is TRBJ1-3 and V is TRBV5-3; TRBD1 matches 7 bases. TRBV5-3 is identified as an open reading frame with a role that is uncertain. The CDR3 runs to 15 residues. The V segment lost 0 bases and the J segment 1 base; nucleotides outside the gene matches: 1.

The gene calls are TRBV24-1 and TRBJ1-2, with D hard to call. Between the trimmed V and J ends, which lost 9 bases and 4 bases, there was a span of 11 bases. The CDR3 loop spans 12 amino acids. Germline-derived CDR1 and CDR2 are KGHDR and SFDVKD. The CDR3 loop is CATRGDPYGYTF. The CDR3 coding sequence is TGTGCCACCCGCGGGGATCCCTATGGCTACACCTTC.

The rearrangement links TRBV27 to TRBJ2-3; 9 bases line up with TRBD2. The V segment lost 2 bases and the J segment 3 bases; nucleotides outside the gene matches: 3. CDR3 length equals 15 residues. CDR1 and CDR2 from the germline V gene are MNHEY and SMNVEV (reference sequence). This chain's CDR3 is CASSLNLAGTDTQYF. The CDR3 bases are TGTGCCAGCAGTTTAAACCTAGCGGGAACAGATACGCAGTATTTT.

This chain links TRBV27 with TRBJ2-7; 9 bases agree with TRBD1. The J segment lost 3 bases and the V segment lost 3 bases, leaving 3 bases of the junction unmatched. The CDR3 loop spans 14 amino acids. Germline lookup yields CDR1 MNHEY and CDR2 SMNVEV (reference sequence). As DNA, the CDR3 is TGTGCCAGCAGTTTTGACAGGGGGTTCTACGAGCAGTACTTC. Translating gives CASSFDRGFYEQYF.

This chain connects TRBV2 to TRBJ1-1; the D is unclear. V shed 3 bases and J shed 5 bases, with 10 bases lying between them. The length of the CDR3 is 13 residues. CDR1 is SNHLY and CDR2 is FYNNEI in the germline V gene. The CDR3 spells CASSEEGETEAFF. In DNA, the CDR3 is TGTGCCAGCAGTGAGGAGGGAGAAACTGAAGCTTTCTTT.

This chain links TRBV4-2 with TRBJ2-7; TRBD2 matches 8 bases. In germline, CDR1 is LGHNA, CDR2 YNFKEQ. V lost 4 bases to trimming and J lost 3 bases; unmatched junction nucleotides: 8. The CDR3 runs to 15 residues. The CDR3, as DNA: TGTGCCAGCAGCCCTCGAGTAGCGGGGAACTACGAGCAGTACTTC. Protein product: CASSPRVAGNYEQYF.

This rearrangement joins TRBV12-3 or TRBV12-4 to TRBJ2-7; D unclear. This CDR3 has 11 amino acids. V was pared by 4 bases and J by 3 bases, with 4 bases between. CDR3 in amino acids: CASSSFYEQYF. DNA of the CDR3: TGTGCCAGCAGTTCTTTCTACGAGCAGTACTTC.

The genes are TRBV28 and TRBJ2-3; 9 nucleotides match TRBD1. The CDR3 has 13 residues. V lost 6 bases and J lost 6; bases outside the gene matches: 4. Germline assignment: CDR1 MDHEN and CDR2 SYDVKM. CDR3 protein: CASRGQGLDTQYF. DNA of the CDR3: TGTGCCAGCAGGGGACAGGGACTGGATACGCAGTATTTT.

There are a few counts of this clone. In nucleotides, the CDR3 is TGTGCCAGCAGTAGGTGGCTGGGAGCTAACTATGGCTACACCTTC. This codes for CASSRWLGANYGYTF. V and J are TRBV28 and TRBJ1-2; no firm D call. V was clipped by 5 bases and J by 0 bases, with 13 bases between them. The CDR3 consists of 15 residues. Per the germline V gene, CDR1 is MDHEN and CDR2 is SYDVKM.

The chain employs TRBV6-2 or TRBV6-3 and TRBJ2-2; D is unresolved. Trimming removed 4 bases at V and 6 bases at J, with 6 bases between. The germline gives CDR1 MNHEY, CDR2 SVGEGT. The CDR3 has 12 amino acids. The CDR3: CASSWPSGELFF. In DNA form, the CDR3 reads TGTGCCAGCAGTTGGCCGTCCGGGGAGCTGTTTTTT.

The chain is built from TRBV28 and TRBJ2-7, with D maybe TRBD1 (5 bases). The germline V gene encodes CDR1 MDHEN and CDR2 SYDVKM. Trimming stripped 1 base from V and 2 bases from J, with 12 bases between. The CDR3 has 15 amino acids. The CDR3 sequence is CASSLSGQGTYEQYF. CDR3 coding DNA: TGTGCCAGCAGTTTATCTGGCCAGGGCACCTACGAGCAGTACTTC.

The V and J genes are TRBV11-3 and TRBJ2-5; possibly TRBD1 for D (5 bases). The CDR3 has 13 residues. The germline gives CDR1 SGHNT, CDR2 YENEEA. V dropped 1 base and J dropped 2 bases, with 5 bases sitting between them. The CDR3 protein is CASSLGTQETQYF. For the CDR3, the DNA is TGTGCCAGCAGCTTAGGGACACAAGAGACCCAGTACTTC.

This rearrangement joins TRBV5-8 to TRBJ1-1, with a weak D call TRBD1 (5 bases). Trimming stripped 3 bases from V and 7 bases from J, with 16 bases between. CDR1 is SGHTS and CDR2 is YDEGEE in the germline V gene. The CDR3 consists of 14 residues. CDR3 residues: CASSSDGGGSEAFF. Here the CDR3 DNA reads TGTGCCAGCAGCTCAGACGGGGGAGGCAGTGAAGCTTTCTTT. Full variable domain (remainder filled in from reference TRBV5-8 and TRBJ1-1): EAGVTQSPTHLIKTRGQQATLRCSPISGHTSVYWYQQALGLGLQFLLWYDEGEERNRGNFPPRFSGRQFPNYSSELNVNALELEDSALYLCASSSDGGGSEAFFGQGTRLTVV.

This sequence joins TRBV19 and TRBJ2-7, with 10 nucleotides matching TRBD2. In germline, CDR1 is LNHDA, CDR2 SQIVND (reference sequence). CDR3 length: 16 residues. With 4 bases clipped from V and 3 bases from J, the junction kept 9 bases outside the gene matches. CDR3: CASSTLGSSGSYEQYF. The DNA of the CDR3 is TGTGCCAGTAGTACTCTTGGGTCTAGCGGGAGCTACGAGCAGTACTTC. Looking up the rest from reference TRBV19 and TRBJ2-7 gives the full variable domain: DGGITQSPKYLFRKEGQNVTLSCEQNLNHDAMYWYRQDPGQGLRLIYYSQIVNDFQKGDIAEGYSVSREKKESFPLTVTSAQKNPTAFYLCASSTLGSSGSYEQYFGPGTRLTVT.

This clone showed up just a few times. V and J are TRBV11-2 and TRBJ2-7; maybe TRBD2 (6 bases). The CDR3 loop spans 16 amino acids. V lost 1 base, J lost 2 bases, and 15 bases lay in between. Germline loops: CDR1 SGHAT, CDR2 FQNNGV. CDR3 coding DNA: TGTGCCAGCAGCTTAGGCCCCCTCGGGAGCGCCTACGAGCAGTACTTC. Translation: CASSLGPLGSAYEQYF.

This chain links TRBV3-1 (or the pseudogene TRBV3-2) with TRBJ2-3; 8 bases map to TRBD2. The CDR3 covers 17 residues. The germline V gene encodes CDR1 LGHDT and CDR2 YNNKEL (reference sequence). Unmatched junction bases numbered 9, after V lost 0 bases and J lost 4 bases. The CDR3 sequence is CASSQDLLADFPDTQYF. The CDR3 nucleotides read TGTGCCAGCAGCCAAGATCTACTAGCGGATTTCCCAGATACGCAGTATTTT.

J is TRBJ2-1 and V is TRBV27; 9 bases are shared with TRBD2. The CDR3 length is 14 residues. Germline V lookup: CDR1 MNHEY, CDR2 SMNVEV (reference sequence). J was trimmed by 10 bases and V by 7 bases; bases with no gene match: 11. This chain's CDR3 is CASTFSGSLGEQFF. DNA for the CDR3: TGTGCCAGCACGTTTAGCGGGAGTTTAGGCGAGCAGTTCTTC.

CDR3 coding DNA: TGTGCCTCTACGGACAGGGAAGGCACTGAAGCTTTCTTT. Protein product: CASTDREGTEAFF. This chain joins TRBV19 and TRBJ1-1; 8 bases map to TRBD1. Unmatched junction bases numbered 9, after V lost 11 bases and J lost 4 bases. The CDR3 extends over 13 amino acids. Per the germline V gene, CDR1 is LNHDA and CDR2 is SQIVND (reference sequence).